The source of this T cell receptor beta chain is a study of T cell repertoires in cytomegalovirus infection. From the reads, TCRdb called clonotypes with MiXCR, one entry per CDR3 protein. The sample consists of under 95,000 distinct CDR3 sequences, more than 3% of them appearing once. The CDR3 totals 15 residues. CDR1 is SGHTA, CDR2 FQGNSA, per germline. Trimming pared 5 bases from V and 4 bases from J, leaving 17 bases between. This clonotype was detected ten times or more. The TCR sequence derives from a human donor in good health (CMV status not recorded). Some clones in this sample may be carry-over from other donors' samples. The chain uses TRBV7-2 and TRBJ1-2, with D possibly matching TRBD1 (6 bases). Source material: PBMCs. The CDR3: CASSPRQVRPYGYTF. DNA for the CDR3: TGTGCCAGCAGCCCGAGACAGGTGAGGCCCTATGGCTACACCTTC.